This T cell receptor (beta chain) was identified in a study of shared clonotypes between healthy human individuals. The study ran the assay at deep level. Only in-frame clones appear in the TCRdb table, and some are missing; sequencing was by immunoSEQ multiplex PCR. This table holds 2 million or so clones, 95% found once. Study-wide findings and caveats: The researchers took only blood, and tissue repertoires probably look different. Since donors were few, the genetic and exposure-history diversity represented was limited.

Unmatched junction bases numbered 7, after V lost 3 bases and J lost 4 bases. CDR3 length: 16 amino acids. Germline lookup yields CDR1 MNHNS and CDR2 SASEGT. Comment on this clone: Its antigen remains unknown.

The sequenced material came from naive CD4+ T cells sorted from blood. The subset: CD45RA+ positively selected. This TCR came from a man aged 18 to 29 in good health. V and J are TRBV6-1 and TRBJ2-7; TRBD1 matches 12 bases. CDR3 region: CASSDLGTGGLYEQYF. The CDR3 region has the DNA TGTGCCAGCAGTGATCTTGGGACAGGGGGCTTATACGAGCAGTACTTC.